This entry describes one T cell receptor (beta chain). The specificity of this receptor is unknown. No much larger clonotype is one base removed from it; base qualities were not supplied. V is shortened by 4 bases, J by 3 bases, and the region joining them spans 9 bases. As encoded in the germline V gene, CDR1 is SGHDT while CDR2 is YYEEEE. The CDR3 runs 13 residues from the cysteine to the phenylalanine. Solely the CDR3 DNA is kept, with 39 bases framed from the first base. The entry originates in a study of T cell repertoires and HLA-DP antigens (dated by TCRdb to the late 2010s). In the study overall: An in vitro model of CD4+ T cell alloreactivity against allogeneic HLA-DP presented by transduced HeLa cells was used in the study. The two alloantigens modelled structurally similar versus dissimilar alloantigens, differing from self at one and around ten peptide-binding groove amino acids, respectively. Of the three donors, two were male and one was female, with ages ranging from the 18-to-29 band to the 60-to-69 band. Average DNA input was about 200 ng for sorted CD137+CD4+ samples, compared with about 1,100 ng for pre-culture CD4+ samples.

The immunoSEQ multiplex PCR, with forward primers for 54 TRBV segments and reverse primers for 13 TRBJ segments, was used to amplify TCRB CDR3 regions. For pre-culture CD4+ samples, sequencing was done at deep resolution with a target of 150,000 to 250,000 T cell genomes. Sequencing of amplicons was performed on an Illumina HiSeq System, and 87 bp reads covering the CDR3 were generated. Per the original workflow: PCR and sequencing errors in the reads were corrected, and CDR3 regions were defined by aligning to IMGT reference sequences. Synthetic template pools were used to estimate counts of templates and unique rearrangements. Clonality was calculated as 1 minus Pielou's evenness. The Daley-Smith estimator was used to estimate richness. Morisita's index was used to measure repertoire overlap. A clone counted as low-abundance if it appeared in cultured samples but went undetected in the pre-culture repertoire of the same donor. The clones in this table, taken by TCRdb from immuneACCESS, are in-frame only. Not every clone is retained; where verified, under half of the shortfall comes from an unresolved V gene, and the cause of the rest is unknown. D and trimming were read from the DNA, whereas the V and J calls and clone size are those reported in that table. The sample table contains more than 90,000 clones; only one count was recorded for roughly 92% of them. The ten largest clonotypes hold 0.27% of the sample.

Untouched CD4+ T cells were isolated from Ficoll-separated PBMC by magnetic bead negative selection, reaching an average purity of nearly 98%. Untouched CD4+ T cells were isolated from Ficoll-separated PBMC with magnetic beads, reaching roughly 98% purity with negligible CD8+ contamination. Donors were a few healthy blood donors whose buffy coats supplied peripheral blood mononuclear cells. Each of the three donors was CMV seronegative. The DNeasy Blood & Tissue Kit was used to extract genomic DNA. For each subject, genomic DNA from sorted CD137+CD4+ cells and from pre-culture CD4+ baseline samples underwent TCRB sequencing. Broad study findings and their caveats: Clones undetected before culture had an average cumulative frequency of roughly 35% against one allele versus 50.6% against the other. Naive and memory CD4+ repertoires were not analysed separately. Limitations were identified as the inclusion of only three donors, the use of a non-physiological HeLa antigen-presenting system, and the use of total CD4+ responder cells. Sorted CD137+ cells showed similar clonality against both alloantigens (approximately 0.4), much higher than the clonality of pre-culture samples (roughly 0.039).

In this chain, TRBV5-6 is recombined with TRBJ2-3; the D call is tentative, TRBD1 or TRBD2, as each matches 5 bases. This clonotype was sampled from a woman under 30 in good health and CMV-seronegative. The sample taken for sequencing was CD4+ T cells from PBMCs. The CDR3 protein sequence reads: CASSRDATDTQYF. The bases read TGTGCCAGCAGCCGGGACGCGACAGATACGCAGTATTTT. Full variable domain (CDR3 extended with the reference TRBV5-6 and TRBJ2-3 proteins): DAGVTQSPTHLIKTRGQQVTLRCSPKSGHDTVSWYQQALGQGPQFIFQYYEEEERQRGNFPDRFSGHQFPNYSSELNVNALLLGDSALYLCASSRDATDTQYFGPGTRLTVL.